The 17 T cell receptor beta chains in this list originate from one sample, sequenced in a study of blood T cell repertoires in COVID-19. Profiled with immunoSEQ multiplex PCR; TCRdb holds only in-frame clones, not every one. The sample lists roughly 67,000 clones, around 93% occurring once. Sequencing was done on a sample of peripheral blood. These receptors were collected from a man between 65 and 85 years old with active COVID-19.

The genes are TRBV28 and TRBJ1-2; 8 bases match TRBD1. Germline V gives CDR1 MDHEN, CDR2 SYDVKM. V lost 6 bases and J lost 3; bases outside the gene matches: 9. CDR3 length: 15 amino acids. CDR3 nucleotides: TGTGCCAGCAGAGGAGAGGGACAGGCACACTATGGCTACACCTTC. As protein: CASRGEGQAHYGYTF.

The chain joins TRBV11-3 to TRBJ2-7; 11 bases line up with TRBD1. The junction had 10 bases not matched to a gene; V was cut back by 5 bases and J by 4 bases. Per the germline V gene, CDR1 is SGHNT and CDR2 is YENEEA. The CDR3 has 16 residues. CDR3 amino acids: CASSDGTGGNGYEQYF. For the CDR3, the DNA is TGTGCCAGCAGCGACGGGACAGGGGGTAACGGGTACGAGCAGTACTTC. The whole variable domain, filled in from reference TRBV11-3 and TRBJ2-7, reads EAGVVQSPRYKIIEKKQPVAFWCNPISGHNTLYWYLQNLGQGPELLIRYENEEAVDDSQLPKDRFSAERLKGVDSTLKIQPAELGDSAVYLCASSDGTGGNGYEQYFGPGTRLTVT.

The CDR3 region has the DNA TGTGCCAGCACCAAGCTGATTGGACTAGCGGGGGGGACCCAGTACTTC. Translated, it gives CASTKLIGLAGGTQYF. The chain carries TRBV2 and TRBJ2-5, with 14 bases that match TRBD2. This CDR3 is 16 amino acids long. Germline trimming cut 7 bases from V and 7 bases from J; bases unmatched to any gene: 11. Germline CDR1 and CDR2: SNHLY and FYNNEI.

V is TRBV2 and J is TRBJ1-4, with D perhaps TRBD1 (6 bases). Germline CDR1 and CDR2: SNHLY and FYNNEI. This CDR3 has 14 amino acids. Trimming pared 6 bases from V and 5 bases from J, leaving 13 bases between. The chain's CDR3 is CASRETGINEKLFF. CDR3 in DNA: TGTGCCAGCAGGGAAACAGGGATCAATGAAAAACTGTTTTTT. The full variable domain, in which reference TRBV2 and TRBJ1-4 provide the parts outside the CDR3, is EPEVTQTPSHQVTQMGQEVILRCVPISNHLYFYWYRQILGQKVEFLVSFYNNEISEKSEIFDDQFSVERPDGSNFTLKIRSTKLEDSAMYFCASRETGINEKLFFGSGTQLSVL.

In nucleotides, the CDR3 is TGTGCCAGCAGCTTAACCCAACTAAAATCCTACAATGAGCAGTTCTTC. Translation gives CASSLTQLKSYNEQFF. This chain links TRBV7-9 with TRBJ2-1, with unresolved D. Trimming took 2 bases from V and 1 from J, leaving 12 bases between them. Germline V lookup: CDR1 SEHNR, CDR2 FQNEAQ (reference sequence). CDR3 length equals 16 residues. Full variable domain (outside the CDR3, taken from reference TRBV7-9 and TRBJ2-1): DTGVSQNPRHKITKRGQNVTFRCDPISEHNRLYWYRQTLGQGPEFLTYFQNEAQLEKSRLLSDRFSAERPKGSFSTLEIQRTEQGDSAMYLCASSLTQLKSYNEQFFGPGTRLTVL.

This chain joins TRBV29-1 and TRBJ2-3; TRBD2 aligns across 8 bases. V shed 3 bases, J shed 3 bases, and the junction held 2 bases outside the gene matches. Per the germline V gene, CDR1 is SQVTM and CDR2 is ANQGSEA. The CDR3 covers 13 residues. The CDR3 DNA follows: TGCAGCGTTGAGGCTAGCGGGACAGATACGCAGTATTTT. Encoded protein: CSVEASGTDTQYF.

V usage is TRBV4-1 and J usage is TRBJ2-3; 8 bases are a match to TRBD1. The CDR3 totals 17 residues. The V gene end was trimmed by 1 base and the J gene end by 4 bases; junction bases not matched to a gene: 10. Germline V lookup: CDR1 MGHRA, CDR2 YSYEKL. The CDR3 sequence: CASSQGMRTGKSDTQYF. CDR3 nucleotides: TGCGCCAGCAGCCAAGGGATGCGGACAGGGAAGTCAGATACGCAGTATTTT.

This clone was counted once. The CDR3 protein is CASSRQGNPYEQYF. Written as DNA, the CDR3 is TGTGCCAGCAGCCGGCAGGGCAACCCCTACGAGCAGTACTTC. V usage is TRBV6-2 or TRBV6-3 and J usage is TRBJ2-7; D might be TRBD1 (5 bases). Germline CDR1 is MNHEY and CDR2 is SVGEGT. Trimming removed 6 bases at V and 2 bases at J, with 14 bases between. The CDR3 extends over 14 amino acids.

V gene TRBV4-3 combines with J gene TRBJ2-7, with D unclear. Looked up from germline, CDR1 is LGHNA and CDR2 is YSLEER. The CDR3 has 16 residues. Trimming cost V 0 bases and J 0 bases, with 12 bases left between them. CDR3 residues: CASSQDLSLSSYEQYF. In DNA, the CDR3 is TGCGCCAGCAGCCAAGATCTCTCGCTGAGCTCCTACGAGCAGTACTTC.

This clone was detected once. This sequence joins TRBV4-1 and TRBJ2-3; 10 nucleotides agree with TRBD2. The germline V gene has CDR1 MGHRA and CDR2 YSYEKL. The CDR3 has 15 amino acids. V lost 1 base to trimming and J lost 8 bases; unmatched junction nucleotides: 6. The CDR3, as DNA: TGCGCCAGCAGCCAAGCAGCGGGGGGGCCGGTTACGCAGTATTTT. Its translation is CASSQAAGGPVTQYF.

The rearrangement joins TRBV4-2 to TRBJ2-5, with 9 bases matching TRBD2. The length of the CDR3 is 20 residues. The J segment lost 4 bases and the V segment lost 0 bases, leaving 18 bases of the junction unmatched. Germline V gene lookup returns CDR1 LGHNA and CDR2 YNFKEQ. Written as DNA, the CDR3 is TGTGCCAGCAGCCAAGATGGATTGCGGGGGGGCCAAGGCCCAATAGAGACCCAGTACTTC. Translation gives CASSQDGLRGGQGPIETQYF.

The gene calls are TRBV19 and TRBJ1-2; TRBD1 matches at 7 bases. V was clipped by 6 bases and J by 6 bases; unmatched bases: 13. From germline, CDR1 is LNHDA and CDR2 SQIVND (reference sequence). The CDR3 consists of 15 residues. The CDR3 is CASRHLPGQSHGYTF. As DNA, the CDR3 is TGTGCCAGTAGACATCTACCGGGACAGAGTCATGGCTACACCTTC.

V is TRBV5-1 and J is TRBJ2-1; 14 nucleotides match TRBD2. V lost 4 bases to trimming and J lost 7 bases; unmatched junction nucleotides: 7. The length of the CDR3 is 16 residues. Germline assignment: CDR1 SGHRS and CDR2 YFSETQ. In DNA, the CDR3 is TGCGCCAGCAGCCTAACGACTAGCGGGGGGGCGAATGAGCAGTTCTTC. Translating it yields CASSLTTSGGANEQFF.

The V call is TRBV18, the J call TRBJ2-2; TRBD2 matches 11 bases. Germline V gene data show CDR1 as KGHSH and CDR2 as LQKENI. This CDR3 is built from 16 residues. The J segment lost 2 bases and the V segment lost 3 bases, leaving 2 bases of the junction unmatched. CDR3: CASSPTSGANTGELFF. As DNA, the CDR3 is TGTGCCAGCTCACCGACTAGCGGGGCAAACACCGGGGAGCTGTTTTTT.

The chain links TRBV19 to TRBJ2-2; D is unclear. The V and J ends lost 6 bases and 1 base respectively, with 9 bases between them. The CDR3 loop spans 14 amino acids. The germline V gene encodes CDR1 LNHDA and CDR2 SQIVND (reference sequence). CDR3 protein: CASSVGKNTGELFF. The CDR3 DNA sequence: TGTGCCAGTAGCGTGGGCAAGAACACCGGGGAGCTGTTTTTT.

The genes are TRBV27 and TRBJ2-5, with TRBD1 identical over 8 bases. From germline, CDR1 is MNHEY and CDR2 SMNVEV (reference sequence). V lost 7 bases and J lost 7; bases outside the gene matches: 11. This CDR3 region has 14 residues. The CDR3 DNA reads TGTGCCAGCACCCTCACAGGGGGAGTGGGGACCCAGTACTTC. It encodes CASTLTGGVGTQYF.

The gene calls are TRBV7-9 and TRBJ1-3, with a possible D match to TRBD1 (6 bases). Germline V gene sequence: CDR1 SEHNR, CDR2 FQNEAQ (reference sequence). The V and J ends lost 5 bases and 1 base respectively, with 9 bases between them. The CDR3 covers 14 residues. The CDR3 sequence: CASSRGQSGNTIYF. The DNA for the CDR3 is TGTGCCAGCAGCCGAGGACAGTCTGGAAACACCATATATTTT.